What follows are 10 T cell receptor beta chains derived from one specimen sequenced in a study of cytomegalovirus exposure and HLA in healthy donors. With 60 Vbeta and 13 Jbeta primers, the PCR was carried out. Using immunoSEQ multiplex PCR, the repertoire was profiled, and TCRdb retains in-frame clones only, with some absent. The sample consists of some 150,000 clones, approximately 80% of them appearing once. The sample taken for sequencing was PBMCs. Receptors originate from a man younger than 35 in good health and CMV-seropositive.

The chain is built from TRBV2 and TRBJ1-2; 11 nucleotides align to TRBD1. CDR1 and CDR2 (germline): SNHLY, FYNNEI. The CDR3 loop spans 13 amino acids. V lost 6 bases and J lost 7; bases outside the gene matches: 4. The CDR3 protein is CASSRGTGGGYTF. The CDR3 nucleotides read TGTGCCAGCAGCCGCGGGACAGGGGGTGGCTACACCTTC.

Comments on this clone: One end of the junction fails to match germline, which may point to a read error. V is TRBV5-6 and J is TRBJ2-6; a weak D match, TRBD1 (5 bases). This CDR3 has 17 amino acids. The V gene's germline CDR1 is SGHDT and CDR2 YYEEEE. CDR3: CASSLLTDHSGANGLTF. The CDR3 bases are TGTGCCAGCAGCTTACTGACAGATCACTCTGGGGCCAACGGCCTGACTTTC.

The chain uses TRBV5-1 and TRBJ2-2; the match to TRBD2 covers 11 bases. The CDR3 contains 17 residues. Germline V gene sequence: CDR1 SGHRS, CDR2 YFSETQ. Trimming cost V 1 base and J 2 bases; bases outside gene matches: 4. CDR3 residues: CASSLSLAGGNTGELFF. The CDR3 DNA sequence: TGCGCCAGCAGCTTGTCCCTAGCGGGGGGCAACACCGGGGAGCTGTTTTTT.

The rearrangement links TRBV7-9 to TRBJ2-2; no firm D call. The germline CDR1 and CDR2 sequences are SEHNR and FQNEAQ (reference sequence). With 5 bases removed from V and 1 base from J, the gap between germline ends came to 11 bases. This CDR3 spans 15 amino acids. The DNA for the CDR3 is TGTGCCAGCAGCAACCCGACACAGAACACCGGGGAGCTGTTTTTT. As protein: CASSNPTQNTGELFF. The whole variable domain, filled in from reference TRBV7-9 and TRBJ2-2, reads DTGVSQNPRHKITKRGQNVTFRCDPISEHNRLYWYRQTLGQGPEFLTYFQNEAQLEKSRLLSDRFSAERPKGSFSTLEIQRTEQGDSAMYLCASSNPTQNTGELFFGEGSRLTVL.

The chain couples TRBV4-1 to TRBJ1-4; a possible D gene is TRBD1 (6 bases). This CDR3 spans 15 amino acids. V lost 3 bases to trimming and J lost 7 bases, with 15 bases between them. Germline V gives CDR1 MGHRA, CDR2 YSYEKL. The CDR3 sequence is CASSHSGTNLEKLFF. The DNA for the CDR3 is TGCGCCAGCAGCCACTCCGGGACAAATCTTGAAAAACTGTTTTTT.

The chain is built from TRBV7-9 and TRBJ1-2; 11 nucleotides line up with TRBD1. Trimming cost V 7 bases and J 1 base; bases outside gene matches: 11. Per the germline V gene, CDR1 is SEHNR and CDR2 is FQNEAQ (reference sequence). The CDR3 loop spans 17 amino acids. CDR3 loop: CASTKRDRGYYNYGYTF. Written as DNA, the CDR3 is TGTGCCAGCACGAAGAGGGACAGGGGGTACTATAACTATGGCTACACCTTC.

In its sample, this clone was seen once. The chain is built from TRBV19 and TRBJ1-1; no definite D call. CDR3 length: 11 amino acids. Germline V gene sequence: CDR1 LNHDA, CDR2 SQIVND (reference sequence). Deletions cut 4 bases from V and 11 bases from J, with 11 bases between. The CDR3 DNA reads as TGTGCCAGTAGTACCGGGATGCGGGCTTTCTTT. This codes for CASSTGMRAFF.

The V call is TRBV2, the J call TRBJ2-1; D might be TRBD2 (6 bases). Germline V lookup: CDR1 SNHLY, CDR2 FYNNEI. The CDR3 covers 16 residues. Trimming shortened V by 0 bases and J by 3 bases, and 12 bases separated the two germline ends. This CDR3 reads CASSEALGGVYNEQFF. CDR3 DNA: TGTGCCAGCAGTGAAGCGCTTGGCGGGGTCTACAATGAGCAGTTCTTC.

The rearrangement joins TRBV4-3 to TRBJ1-6; 7 nucleotides align to TRBD1. Germline values: CDR1 LGHNA, CDR2 YSLEER. Trimming took 3 bases from V and 8 from J; bases not matched to a gene: 7. The CDR3 sequence is 15 residues long. CDR3 residues: CASSHQDRVDSPLHF. For the CDR3, the DNA is TGCGCCAGCAGCCACCAAGACAGGGTCGATTCACCCCTCCACTTT.

This sequence joins TRBV7-6 and TRBJ2-2; D perhaps matches TRBD2 (5 bases). CDR3 length equals 13 residues. The germline gives CDR1 SGHVS, CDR2 FNYEAQ. The CDR3 sequence is CAGGPPNTGELFF. The CDR3 coding sequence is TGTGCTGGCGGGCCCCCGAACACCGGGGAGCTGTTTTTT.